This entry describes one T cell receptor (beta chain). The sample is drawn from a study of blood T cell repertoires in COVID-19. CDR1 and CDR2 from the germline V gene are KGHDR and SFDVKD. CDR3 length equals 15 residues. The ends were cut back, 3 bases at V and 1 base at J, with 9 bases in the middle. TCRdb's copy holds only in-frame clones and misses some; the assay was immunoSEQ multiplex PCR. The table lists more than 300,000 clones, 92% of them singletons. Sequenced input: PBMCs or T cells enriched from blood (not recorded which). V is TRBV24-1 and J is TRBJ2-1, with D perhaps TRBD2 (5 bases). The TCR comes from a woman younger than 45 who had recovered from COVID-19. The CDR3 sequence is CATSDAPGSYNEQFF. CDR3 in DNA: TGTGCCACCAGTGATGCTCCGGGGTCCTACAATGAGCAGTTCTTC.